This T cell receptor (beta chain) was found in a study of blood T cell repertoires in COVID-19. Germline CDR1 reads SEHNR; CDR2 reads FQNEAQ (reference sequence). The CDR3 loop spans 16 amino acids. The ends were cut back, 0 bases at V and 1 base at J, with 10 bases in the middle. Repertoires were generated with immunoSEQ multiplex PCR, while TCRdb's copy carries only in-frame clones and drops some. The data hold 250,000 to 350,000 clones, with 80% to 90% observed a single time. This receptor was identified in a woman aged 70-85 years with COVID-19, enrolled during active disease. The J gene is TRBJ2-1, the V gene TRBV7-9, with D unclear. The sequencing sample was made of peripheral blood. This CDR3 reads CASSLARLLSYNEQFF. CDR3 nucleotides: TGTGCCAGCAGCTTAGCGAGGCTGTTATCCTACAATGAGCAGTTCTTC.